This is a list of T cell receptor beta chains from one sample in a study of Tregs in tolerant kidney transplant recipients. TCRdb's table, derived via immunoSEQ multiplex PCR, lists solely in-frame clones and lacks some. The sample has some 110,000 clones; about 90% are singletons. Material for sequencing was CD4+ T cells from blood. Receptors were obtained from a human donor in good health. The CDR3 runs from the conserved cysteine through the conserved F or W. A D gene is named only where the DNA matches it firmly. Clone size is stated in some rows and not others, as once, few, many or a class when expanded.

j_gene: TRBJ1-2
d_gene: -
abundance: -
v_gene: TRBV10-1
CDR3nt: TGCGCCAGCAGTGTTCGGAAGAACTATGGCTACACCTTC
CDR3aa: CASSVRKNYGYTF

j_gene: TRBJ2-5
d_gene: TRBD2
abundance: -
v_gene: TRBV19
CDR3nt: TGTGCCAGTAGACCGACGACTAGCGGGAGGGCCCTCTTCGGGACCCAGTACTTC
CDR3aa: CASRPTTSGRALFGTQYF

j_gene: TRBJ2-5
d_gene: TRBD2
abundance: -
v_gene: TRBV11-3
CDR3nt: TGTGCCAGCAGCCCCGGACTAGCGGGAGATGAGACCCAGTACTTC
CDR3aa: CASSPGLAGDETQYF

j_gene: TRBJ1-3
d_gene: TRBD1
abundance: -
v_gene: TRBV19
CDR3nt: TGTGCCGCATTGGACAGGGGATCTGGAAACACCATATATTTT
CDR3aa: CAALDRGSGNTIYF

j_gene: TRBJ1-4
d_gene: TRBD1
abundance: -
v_gene: TRBV4-1
CDR3nt: TGCGCCAGCAGCCAGGATCGACAGGGGGCGAATGAAAAACTGTTTTTT
CDR3aa: CASSQDRQGANEKLFF

j_gene: TRBJ2-7
d_gene: TRBD2
abundance: -
v_gene: TRBV15
CDR3nt: TGTGCCACCAGCAGAGGACTAGCGGGAAACTACGAGCAGTACTTC
CDR3aa: CATSRGLAGNYEQYF

j_gene: TRBJ2-7
d_gene: -
abundance: -
v_gene: TRBV5-1
CDR3nt: TGCGCCAGCAGCGTTCAACAACCGGTCCCCTACGAGCAGTACTTC
CDR3aa: CASSVQQPVPYEQYF

j_gene: TRBJ1-1
d_gene: -
abundance: -
v_gene: TRBV9
CDR3nt: TGTGCCAGCAGCGTTGGTCCCCTGGGGGGCGACGCTGAAGCTTTCTTT
CDR3aa: CASSVGPLGGDAEAFF

j_gene: TRBJ2-7
d_gene: TRBD2
abundance: -
v_gene: TRBV7-2
CDR3nt: TGTGCCAGCAGCTTAGTGCCGACTAGCCGCGACTACGAGCAGTACTTC
CDR3aa: CASSLVPTSRDYEQYF

j_gene: TRBJ1-2
d_gene: TRBD1
abundance: -
v_gene: TRBV5-5
CDR3nt: TGTGCCAGCAGCCAAACAGGGGACAACTATGGCTACACCTTC
CDR3aa: CASSQTGDNYGYTF

j_gene: TRBJ1-2
d_gene: -
abundance: -
v_gene: TRBV6-5
CDR3nt: TGTGCCAGCAGTACTCGGGACACCCAGGGTGGCTACACCTTC
CDR3aa: CASSTRDTQGGYTF

j_gene: TRBJ2-7
d_gene: -
abundance: once
v_gene: TRBV9
CDR3nt: TGTGCCAGCAGCGTAGCTGGGACACTTGCCTACGAGCAGTACTTC
CDR3aa: CASSVAGTLAYEQYF

j_gene: TRBJ2-2
d_gene: -
abundance: -
v_gene: TRBV11-3
CDR3nt: TGTGCCAGCAGCCCGGGAGCCACACCCCGGGGCACCGGGGAGCTGTTTTTT
CDR3aa: CASSPGATPRGTGELFF

j_gene: TRBJ1-5
d_gene: -
abundance: once
v_gene: TRBV19
CDR3nt: TGTGCCAGTAGTATTCGACAGGTTAGCAATCAGCCCCAGCATTTT
CDR3aa: CASSIRQVSNQPQHF

j_gene: TRBJ1-5
d_gene: -
abundance: few
v_gene: TRBV5-1
CDR3nt: TGCGCCAGCAGCTTGGTGGGGAATAGCAATCAGCCCCAGCATTTT
CDR3aa: CASSLVGNSNQPQHF

j_gene: TRBJ1-1
d_gene: -
abundance: -
v_gene: TRBV18
CDR3nt: TGTGCCAGCTCACCAGGAGGGGGAAGGAGGGACACTGAAGCTTTCTTT
CDR3aa: CASSPGGGRRDTEAFF

j_gene: TRBJ2-1
d_gene: TRBD2
abundance: -
v_gene: TRBV9
CDR3nt: TGTGCCAGCAGCTCTACACGACGTCTAGCGGGGACTGAGCAGTTCTTC
CDR3aa: CASSSTRRLAGTEQFF

j_gene: TRBJ1-1
d_gene: TRBD1
abundance: -
v_gene: TRBV27
CDR3nt: TGTGCCAGCAGTTCGGACAGGGGGTTTATGGTGAACACTGAAGCTTTCTTT
CDR3aa: CASSSDRGFMVNTEAFF

j_gene: TRBJ1-2
d_gene: -
abundance: once
v_gene: TRBV29-1
CDR3nt: TGCAGCGTGACTAACTATGGCTACACCTTC
CDR3aa: CSVTNYGYTF

j_gene: TRBJ2-7
d_gene: -
abundance: once
v_gene: TRBV6-6
CDR3nt: TGTGCCAGCAGTAAACCCGGCCTATACTACGAGCAGTACTTC
CDR3aa: CASSKPGLYYEQYF

j_gene: TRBJ1-1
d_gene: -
abundance: once
v_gene: TRBV18
CDR3nt: TGTGCCAGCTCACCAGGGGAAGGGACTGAAGCTTTCTTT
CDR3aa: CASSPGEGTEAFF

j_gene: TRBJ2-2
d_gene: -
abundance: -
v_gene: TRBV6-5
CDR3nt: TGTGCCAGCAGTTACGGGTCTAGACGTACTTCCGGGGAGCTGTTTTTT
CDR3aa: CASSYGSRRTSGELFF

j_gene: TRBJ1-1
d_gene: -
abundance: -
v_gene: TRBV7-2
CDR3nt: TGTGCCAGCAGCTTAGTCTTCATAGGGACTGAAGCTTTCTTT
CDR3aa: CASSLVFIGTEAFF

j_gene: TRBJ1-6
d_gene: TRBD1
abundance: once
v_gene: TRBV30
CDR3nt: TGTGCCTGGTCGGGTGGGACAGGCCGATTTAGTTTCTCACCCCTCCACTTT
CDR3aa: CAWSGGTGRFSFSPLHF

j_gene: TRBJ2-5
d_gene: -
abundance: -
v_gene: TRBV19
CDR3nt: TGTGCCAGTACCCGGACTGCTGGCGAGACCCAGTACTTC
CDR3aa: CASTRTAGETQYF